A selection of T cell receptor beta chains follows, all from one sample in a study of PD-1 blockade in classical Hodgkin lymphoma. Sequencing used immunoSEQ multiplex PCR; TCRdb keeps in-frame clones, though not all of them. The sample contains just over 50,000 clones, just under 75% of which appear only once. The specimen was peripheral blood mononuclear cells (PBMCs), collected before the second cycle of nivolumab. The source is a human donor with classical Hodgkin lymphoma. CDR3s include the opening cysteine and the closing phenylalanine or tryptophan. Each record gives: D gene, J gene, V gene, clone size, CDR3 DNA, CDR3 protein. The D gene is left open where the match is weak. Not all rows give a size; the values are once, few, many and, for expanded clones, a class.

>-|TRBJ1-1|TRBV7-3|-
TGTGCCAGCCGACGGGGGGGTGGCACTGAAGCTTTCTTT
CASRRGGGTEAFF
>-|TRBJ1-2|TRBV19|-
TGTGCCAGTAGTTCTCCCCTGGGGCACTATGGCTACACCTTC
CASSSPLGHYGYTF
>-|TRBJ2-7|TRBV6-6|-
TGTGCCAGCATGTCGCCGCCGAGCTACGAGCAGTACTTC
CASMSPPSYEQYF
>TRBD1|TRBJ2-3|TRBV9|-
TGTGCCAGCAGTTTCCACAACTTAGCGACAGGGAGCAGCACAGATACGCAGTATTTT
CASSFHNLATGSSTDTQYF
>TRBD2|TRBJ2-1|TRBV28|-
TGTGCCAGCTCCAAGAGCGGGAGGAATGAGCAGTTCTTC
CASSKSGRNEQFF
>TRBD1|TRBJ2-7|TRBV13|-
TGTGCCAGCAGCTTCGCGGGACAGGGGAACTACGAGCAGTACTTC
CASSFAGQGNYEQYF
>-|TRBJ2-5|TRBV7-9|-
TGTGCCAGCAGCTTGCTCGAAGAGACCCAGTACTTC
CASSLLEETQYF
>TRBD1|TRBJ2-1|TRBV30|-
TGTGCCTGGAGGGAGCAGGGGGCAGGGGAGTTCTTC
CAWREQGAGEFF
>TRBD1|TRBJ2-1|TRBV6-6|-
TGTGCCAGCAGTCCCCGGGACAGGGGGAATGAGCAGTTCTTC
CASSPRDRGNEQFF
>-|TRBJ1-1|TRBV6-1|-
TGTGCCAGCAGTGAAGCGGGACAACTCAACACTGAAGCTTTCTTT
CASSEAGQLNTEAFF
>-|TRBJ2-7|TRBV7-2|-
TGTGCCAGCTCCGTCCGGCCGGGAGAGGACTACGAGCAGTACTTC
CASSVRPGEDYEQYF
>-|TRBJ2-3|TRBV18|-
TGTGCCAGCTCATTTGGGGCCACAGATACGCAGTATTTT
CASSFGATDTQYF
>-|TRBJ1-5|TRBV6-5|-
TGTGCCAGCAGCCCTACTATGTTCGGTCAGCCCCAGCATTTT
CASSPTMFGQPQHF
>TRBD1|TRBJ1-5|TRBV28|-
TGTGCCAGCAGTTCCTACAGGGGAAGGCAGCCCCAGCATTTT
CASSSYRGRQPQHF
>-|TRBJ2-5|TRBV18|-
TGTGCCAGCTCTCCTACCGGGACGGAAGAGACCCAGTACTTC
CASSPTGTEETQYF
>-|TRBJ2-5|TRBV7-9|-
TGTGCCAGCAGCTTAGCGGCGGAGACCCAGTACTTC
CASSLAAETQYF
>-|TRBJ1-4|TRBV4-1|-
TGCGCCAGCAGCCAGGACACAAAGCTCGTGAATGAAAAACTGTTTTTT
CASSQDTKLVNEKLFF
>-|TRBJ1-5|TRBV19|-
TGTGCCAGTAGTCCGCGCTTCGGGGGATGGAATCAGCCCCAGCATTTT
CASSPRFGGWNQPQHF
>-|TRBJ2-7|TRBV7-2|-
TGTGCCAGCAGCCCAGGGGCGGGCTTAAGTGACGAGCAGTACTTC
CASSPGAGLSDEQYF
>-|TRBJ2-7|TRBV2|-
TGTGCCAGCAGTGATCTCGGGGTCCAGCAGTACTTC
CASSDLGVQQYF
>-|TRBJ2-2|TRBV9|-
TGTGCCAGCAGTCCTAGCGACACCGGGGAGCTGTTTTTT
CASSPSDTGELFF
>-|TRBJ2-7|TRBV7-3|-
TGTGCCAGCAGCCTCCAGGGGGGCTCTCCCAACGAGCAGTACTTC
CASSLQGGSPNEQYF
>-|TRBJ1-2|TRBV21-1|-
TGTGCCAGCAGCAAAGCCACCCGGGGGGACAATGGCTACACCTTC
CASSKATRGDNGYTF
>TRBD2|TRBJ2-5|TRBV5-6|-
TGTGCCAGCAGTCCGGGGGAGGGTTCACCCCATTGGGAGACCCAGTACTTC
CASSPGEGSPHWETQYF
>-|TRBJ2-5|TRBV15|-
TGTGCCACCAGCAGAGTTGGGTATGTCGGGGAGACCCAGTACTTC
CATSRVGYVGETQYF
>-|TRBJ1-4|TRBV5-1|-
TGCGCCAGCAGCCCCCAGAGTATAGAGCAACTGTTTTTT
CASSPQSIEQLFF
>-|TRBJ2-7|TRBV7-2|-
TGTGCCAGCAGCTTAGCGGTCGGGGGCTACGAGCAGTACTTC
CASSLAVGGYEQYF
>TRBD2|TRBJ2-7|TRBV18|-
TGTGCCAGCTCACCTCTTCCCTCAGCGGGGTTTTACGAGCAGTACTTC
CASSPLPSAGFYEQYF
>TRBD1|TRBJ1-4|TRBV7-9|-
TGTGCCAGCAGCTTATGGGACAGAGCTAATGAAAAACTGTTTTTT
CASSLWDRANEKLFF
>-|TRBJ1-5|TRBV6-5|-
TGTGCCAGCAGCCAGAAAATTGGGCCCCAGCATTTT
CASSQKIGPQHF
>-|TRBJ2-1|TRBV30|-
TGTGCCTGGAGTGTACAGGGTCCTTACAATGAGCAGTTCTTC
CAWSVQGPYNEQFF
>TRBD1|TRBJ1-2|TRBV30|once
TGTGCCTGCTCACAGGGGGTAGGCTATGGCTACACCTTC
CACSQGVGYGYTF
>TRBD1|TRBJ1-1|TRBV18|-
TGTGCCAGCTCACCAACAGGGGGAGAGATCACTGAAGCTTTCTTT
CASSPTGGEITEAFF
>-|TRBJ2-3|TRBV9|-
TGTGCCAGCAGCGTTAATTGGGGAGAGAGCACAGATACGCAGTATTTT
CASSVNWGESTDTQYF
>-|TRBJ2-1|TRBV4-3|-
TGCGCCAGCAGCCTACGACGAGAACAGAGTGAGCAGTTCTTC
CASSLRREQSEQFF
>-|TRBJ1-2|TRBV6-4|-
TGTGCCAGCAGTGACGGGGTGCGGGGCTACACCTTC
CASSDGVRGYTF
>-|TRBJ2-2|TRBV6-5|few
TGTGCCAGCAGTTGGGTGGGAGTCCTAAACACCGGGGAGCTGTTTTTT
CASSWVGVLNTGELFF
>-|TRBJ2-2|TRBV30|-
TGTGCCTGGAGTGGACTGCCAACCGGGGAGCTGTTTTTT
CAWSGLPTGELFF
>-|TRBJ2-5|TRBV6-5|-
TGTGCCAGCGCATTTCGGCCGTTAAGGGAGACCCAGTACTTC
CASAFRPLRETQYF
>TRBD2|TRBJ2-1|TRBV5-1|-
TGCGCCAGCAGCTTGAGGACTAGCGGGACCTACAATGAGCAGTTCTTC
CASSLRTSGTYNEQFF
>TRBD1|TRBJ1-3|TRBV2|-
TGTGCCAGCAGTGGGGGACAGGGGGGTGGAAACACCATATATTTT
CASSGGQGGGNTIYF
>-|TRBJ1-6|TRBV6-4|-
TGTGCCAGCAAAAGGGACGGATATAATTCACCCCTCCACTTT
CASKRDGYNSPLHF
>-|TRBJ1-1|TRBV7-9|-
TGTGCCAGCAGCTACCGACAGGACGAGGGCACTGAAGCTTTCTTT
CASSYRQDEGTEAFF
>TRBD2|TRBJ2-3|TRBV9|once
TGTGCCAGCAGCCCCCGGGGGGGGAGCACAGATACGCAGTATTTT
CASSPRGGSTDTQYF
>-|TRBJ2-2|TRBV1|-
TGCACCAGCAGCCAAGATAGGCTACAGAACACCGGGGAGCTGTTTTTT
CTSSQDRLQNTGELFF
>-|TRBJ1-2|TRBV15|-
TGTGCCACCAGCAGAGATCGTAGCGGCTACACCTTC
CATSRDRSGYTF
>TRBD1|TRBJ2-7|TRBV28|-
TGTGCCAGCAGTCCAACCGCCGGGACAGGGGTCTACGAGCAGTACTTC
CASSPTAGTGVYEQYF
>-|TRBJ2-1|TRBV11-2|-
TGTGCCAGCAGCTTAGCCTTGGGGAGCATGCGGAGGAATGAGCAGTTCTTC
CASSLALGSMRRNEQFF
>-|TRBJ2-1|TRBV30|few
TGTGCCTGGGGTCTTTACAATGAGCAGTTCTTC
CAWGLYNEQFF
>-|TRBJ1-1|TRBV7-3|-
TGTGCCAGCAGCTTACAAGGGGGACTTAACACTGAAGCTTTCTTT
CASSLQGGLNTEAFF
>-|TRBJ1-5|TRBV30|few
TGTGCCTGGAGTGTGGCAGATAATCAGCCCCAGCATTTT
CAWSVADNQPQHF
>-|TRBJ1-5|TRBV5-6|-
TGTGCCAGCAGCTTGTGGAGGAGCAATCAGCCCCAGCATTTT
CASSLWRSNQPQHF
>-|TRBJ1-4|TRBV7-9|few
TGTGCCAGCAGCTTAAGACAGAGCTTTAATGAAAAACTGTTTTTT
CASSLRQSFNEKLFF
>TRBD2|TRBJ2-1|TRBV27|-
TGTGCCAGCAGTCCCGGGACTAGCGGGAGGAATGAGCAGTTCTTC
CASSPGTSGRNEQFF
>-|TRBJ2-7|TRBV6-6|-
TGTGCCAGCAGTTCGGGACGGACCACCTACGAGCAGTACTTC
CASSSGRTTYEQYF